This passage covers 30 T cell receptor beta chains from one sample sequenced in a study of tumor-infiltrating lymphocytes in primary liver carcinoma. Making TCR beta cDNA involved around 540 ng total RNA and a constant-region primer. ARM-PCR was slightly modified, and three nested multiplex PCR rounds with it gave rise to the TCR beta libraries. TRBV1-TRBV30 forward primers and a C-beta reverse primer were used in the first two PCR rounds, which each ran for approximately 10 cycles. Via MiXCR, TCRdb re-called the multiplex PCR reads, giving one row per CDR3 protein. The sample includes approximately 300,000 distinct CDR3 sequences, 65% of them seen just once. Unsorted whole blood yielded the blood RNA, and germline DNA was also extracted. Sequencing input: peripheral blood. The receptors derive from a man aged 35 to 55 with primary liver carcinoma and hepatitis B virus infection.

A remark on this clonotype: Likely a read error: the CDR3 ends without its conserved phenylalanine or tryptophan. CDR3 in amino acids: CSGLLAGTDTQYL. In DNA, the CDR3 is TGCAGCGGCCTCCTAGCGGGGACAGATACTCAGTATTTA. The chain carries TRBV29-1 and TRBJ2-3; 9 nucleotides match TRBD2. CDR1 is SQVTM, CDR2 ANQGSEA, per germline. The CDR3 extends over 13 amino acids.

A note on this clonotype: A read error may account for a junction end that differs from germline. The V gene is TRBV11-3, the J gene TRBJ2-3; 7 positions agree with TRBD2. Looked up from germline, CDR1 is SGHNT and CDR2 is YENEEA. The CDR3 totals 14 residues. The CDR3 reads CATSSLAGTDTQYF. The CDR3, as DNA: TGTGCCACCAGCTCCTTAGCGGGCACAGATACGCAGTATTTC.

The V gene is TRBV29-1, the J gene TRBJ2-1; tentative D call: TRBD2 (5 bases). Trimming removed 4 bases at V and 4 bases at J, with 20 bases between. CDR1 and CDR2 from the germline V gene are SQVTM and ANQGSEA. This CDR3 is 16 amino acids long. CDR3 protein: CSVGYRAASEYNEQFF. CDR3 DNA sequence: TGCAGCGTTGGATACAGAGCGGCTTCCGAATACAATGAGCAGTTCTTC.

A word on this clonotype: A much larger clone lies a single base off, so this may be a read error. The genes are TRBV6-6 and TRBJ1-2, with D maybe TRBD1 (5 bases). The CDR3 consists of 13 residues. V was pared by 2 bases and J by 6 bases, with 10 bases between. Germline V gives CDR1 MNHNY, CDR2 SVGAGI (reference sequence). The CDR3 loop is CASSYDMGDGYTF. The CDR3 nucleotides read TGTGCCAGCAGTTACGACATGGGGGATGGCTACACCTTC.

The chain combines TRBV6-5 with TRBJ1-1; D gene ambiguous. The CDR3 is 13 amino acids. The germline CDR1 and CDR2 sequences are MNHEY and SVGAGI. V shed 7 bases and J shed 1 base, with 10 bases lying between them. The CDR3 protein is CASKMGWNTEAFF. CDR3 bases: TGTGCCAGCAAGATGGGGTGGAACACTGAAGCTTTCTTT.

The chain carries TRBV28 and TRBJ1-5; 11 nucleotides line up with TRBD1. This CDR3 has 16 amino acids. CDR1 and CDR2 (germline): MDHEN, SYDVKM. Unmatched junction bases numbered 4, after V lost 1 base and J lost 5 bases. For the CDR3, the DNA is TGTGCCAGCAGTTTATTGGGACAGGGGGGTGATCAGCCCCAGCATTTT. It encodes CASSLLGQGGDQPQHF. The full variable domain, its missing parts supplied by reference TRBV28 and TRBJ1-5, is DVKVTQSSRYLVKRTGEKVFLECVQDMDHENMFWYRQDPGLGLRLIYFSYDVKMKEKGDIPEGYSVSREKKERFSLILESASTNQTSMYLCASSLLGQGGDQPQHFGDGTRLSIL.

There are a few counts of this clonotype. The V call is TRBV7-2, the J call TRBJ2-5; TRBD2 agrees at 9 bases. Trimming removed 1 base from V and 2 bases from J; junction bases left unmatched: 11. Germline V gives CDR1 SGHTA, CDR2 FQGNSA. CDR3 length: 18 residues. In DNA, the CDR3 is TGTGCCAGCAGCTTAGTACTAGCGGGTGGCACCAGGCAAGAGACCCAGTACTTC. Its translation is CASSLVLAGGTRQETQYF.

A note on this clonotype: Possible read error: a much larger clone is one base away. V usage is TRBV4-1 and J usage is TRBJ2-7; 8 positions match TRBD2. With V trimmed by 0 bases and J by 11 bases, 12 bases remained unmatched. The CDR3 loop spans 15 amino acids. Looked up from germline, CDR1 is MGHRA and CDR2 is YSYEKL. CDR3 loop: CASSQDPGLEGAKYF. As DNA, the CDR3 is TGCGCCAGCAGCCAAGATCCGGGACTAGAGGGAGCAAAGTACTTC.

This clonotype was found once. This may come from a read error, since a much larger clone is one base off. The rearrangement uses TRBV12-3 or TRBV12-4 and TRBJ2-5, with D uncertain. This CDR3 spans 14 amino acids. Between the trimmed V and J ends, which lost 10 bases and 4 bases, there was a span of 19 bases. DNA for the CDR3: TGTGCCATCAGCCCCAGTATGGGGTCAGAGACCCAGTACTTC. Protein: CAISPSMGSETQYF.

Of note for this clonotype: At one end the junction does not follow the germline gene, possibly because of a read error. The V call is TRBV11-2, the J call TRBJ1-1; 10 bases line up with TRBD1. The CDR3 extends over 15 amino acids. Germline CDR1 is SGHAT and CDR2 is FQNNGV. CDR3 nucleotides: TGTACCAGAAGCTGGGACAGGGGTTTGTACACTGAAGCTTTCTTT. Protein product: CTRSWDRGLYTEAFF.

As concerns this clonotype: A much larger clone is a single base away; this may be a read error. The CDR3 does not close with the conserved phenylalanine or tryptophan, likely indicating a read error. V gene TRBV29-1 combines with J gene TRBJ1-1; D call uncertain. The CDR3 loop spans 13 amino acids. V lost 4 bases and J 2 bases, leaving 11 bases between the germline ends. Germline CDR1 is SQVTM and CDR2 is ANQGSEA. The CDR3 region has the DNA TGCAGCGTTGTCGCGCGGCTAAACACTGAAGCTTTCTCT. Protein sequence: CSVVARLNTEAFS.

Comment on this clonotype: This may be a read error, as it is one base from a much larger clone. The V call is TRBV6-1, the J call TRBJ1-3; 7 nucleotides line up with TRBD1. Germline assignment: CDR1 MNHNS and CDR2 SASEGT. V was clipped by 9 bases and J by 0 bases; unmatched bases: 8. The CDR3 is 15 residues long. DNA for the CDR3: TGTGCCAGGAGCCAAGGGGGCCACTCTGGAAACACCATATATTTT. Protein product: CARSQGGHSGNTIYF.

For this clonotype: Because it lacks the conserved phenylalanine or tryptophan at the end, this CDR3 is likely a read error. The limits of the CDR3 on the DNA are not certain, so only TCRdb's listed CDR3 is given. This chain joins TRBV4-2 and TRBJ1-3. Including both end residues, the CDR3 is 14 amino acids long. Germline V gene sequence: CDR1 LGHNA, CDR2 YNFKEQ. The CDR3 loop reads CASSQEGYRNTIYL.

This clonotype was picked up many times. The chain couples TRBV6-2 or TRBV6-3 to TRBJ2-3; either TRBD1 or TRBD2 may supply D (5 bases each). CDR1 MNHEY and CDR2 SVGEGT come from the germline V gene. This CDR3 contains 14 residues. V lost 2 bases and J lost 13, with 19 bases in between. The CDR3 spells CASSYGTAAPKEYF. The CDR3 nucleotides read TGTGCCAGCAGTTACGGGACGGCAGCCCCTAAAGAGTATTTT.

In the case of this clonotype: Possible read error: a much larger clone is one base away. The genes are TRBV5-4 and TRBJ2-3, with TRBD2 matching 9 bases. CDR1 SGHNT and CDR2 YYREEE come from the germline V gene (reference sequence). The V segment lost 7 bases and the J segment 1 base; nucleotides outside the gene matches: 7. CDR3 length equals 15 residues. Here the CDR3 reads CASGPVAGGTDTQYF. In DNA, the CDR3 is TGTGCCAGCGGCCCCGTAGCGGGAGGCACAGATACGCAGTATTTT.

Comment on this clonotype: This may come from a read error, since a much larger clone is one base off. The chain carries TRBV11-2 and TRBJ2-4; 8 nucleotides agree with TRBD1. The CDR3 is 12 residues long. Per germline, CDR1 SGHAT and CDR2 FQNNGV. CDR3 DNA sequence: TGTACCAGCAGCAGACAGGGGTACATTCAGTACTTC. This encodes CTSSRQGYIQYF.

This sequence joins TRBV14 and TRBJ2-3, with D uncertain. From germline, CDR1 is SGHDN and CDR2 FVKESK. The V and J ends lost 3 bases and 5 bases respectively, with 3 bases between them. CDR3 length: 11 residues. This CDR3 is CASSQIDTQYF. As DNA, the CDR3 is TGTGCCAGCAGCCAGATAGATACGCAGTATTTT.

The chain joins TRBV11-2 to TRBJ2-7, with unresolved D. The CDR3 spans 12 residues. In germline, CDR1 is SGHAT, CDR2 FQNNGV. Trimming stripped 2 bases from V and 12 bases from J, with 14 bases between. The CDR3 DNA sequence: TGTGCCAGCAGCTTAATAACCTACGTGCGGTACTTC. Protein product: CASSLITYVRYF. The variable domain in full, with the rest retrieved from reference TRBV11-2 and TRBJ2-7, is EAGVAQSPRYKIIEKRQSVAFWCNPISGHATLYWYQQILGQGPKLLIQFQNNGVVDDSQLPKDRFSAERLKGVDSTLKIQPAKLEDSAVYLCASSLITYVRYFGPGTRLTVT.

The J gene is TRBJ2-3, the V gene TRBV10-3; 7 nucleotides align to TRBD2. The CDR3 is 17 amino acids. After removal of 0 bases from V and 4 bases from J, the junction contained 10 bases not matched to a gene. Germline values: CDR1 ENHRY, CDR2 SYGVKD. This chain's CDR3 is CAISESSWRERPDTQYF. DNA of the CDR3: TGTGCCATCAGTGAGTCGTCTTGGCGGGAGCGTCCAGATACGCAGTATTTT.

A remark on this clonotype: The conserved phenylalanine or tryptophan is not found at the CDR3 terminus, so this likely reflects a read error. This chain joins TRBV4-1 and TRBJ1-3; no clear D. The CDR3 is made up of 15 amino acids. Trimming removed 0 bases from V and 4 bases from J, with 10 bases in between. In germline, CDR1 is MGHRA, CDR2 YSYEKL. The CDR3 loop reads CASSQDEASGNTIYS. CDR3 bases: TGCGCCAGCAGCCAAGACGAAGCTTCGGGAAACACCATATATTCT.

With regard to this clonotype: At one end the junction does not follow the germline gene, possibly because of a read error. The chain has TRBV11-1 and TRBJ2-7; unclear D gene. The CDR3 covers 12 residues. Germline-derived CDR1 and CDR2 are SGHAT and FQDESV (reference sequence). The CDR3 DNA sequence: TGTGCCAGCAGCCTCAAACAGTGCGAGCAGTATTTC. Its translation is CASSLKQCEQYF.

This clonotype was seen at least ten times. This sequence joins TRBV6-2 or TRBV6-3 and TRBJ2-5, with D unresolved. The germline V gene encodes CDR1 MNHEY and CDR2 SVGEGT. Trimming pared 3 bases from V and 2 bases from J, leaving 7 bases between. The CDR3 covers 13 residues. The CDR3 is CASSYILQETQYF. CDR3 bases: TGTGCCAGCAGTTATATCCTGCAAGAGACCCAGTACTTC.

V is TRBV28 and J is TRBJ2-1; TRBD2 might be the D (7 bases). V was cut by 10 bases and J by 4 bases, with 14 bases left in between. The germline CDR1 and CDR2 sequences are MDHEN and SYDVKM. The CDR3 covers 13 residues. The CDR3 is CANQGGEYNEQFF. DNA of the CDR3: TGTGCCAACCAAGGGGGGGAATACAATGAGCAGTTCTTC.

As concerns this clonotype: An end of the junction differs from the germline gene, which may be a read error. This sequence joins TRBV6-2 or TRBV6-3 and TRBJ2-1; unclear D gene. Germline CDR1 and CDR2: MNHEY and SVGEGT. The CDR3 sequence is 14 residues long. CDR3 coding DNA: TGTGCCAGCAGTTTGGGGTTCTCCCACAATGAGCAGTTCTTC. As protein: CASSLGFSHNEQFF.

The rearrangement links TRBV7-9 to TRBJ2-5; D uncertain. The germline gives CDR1 SEHNR, CDR2 FQNEAQ (reference sequence). V shed 9 bases and J shed 2 bases, with 13 bases lying between them. CDR3 length: 13 residues. The CDR3 DNA reads as TGTGCCAGTAGACCTGGATTTCAAGAGACCCAGTACTTC. The encoded protein is CASRPGFQETQYF.

In its sample, this clonotype was seen once. A read error may produce the germline difference seen at one junction end. This rearrangement joins TRBV11-2 to TRBJ2-7, with D maybe TRBD1 (6 bases). The CDR3 length is 13 residues. CDR1 is SGHAT and CDR2 is FQNNGV in the germline V gene. The CDR3: CTNSTGQLYGQYF. Written as DNA, the CDR3 is TGTACCAACTCTACGGGACAACTCTACGGGCAGTACTTC.

A word on this clonotype: One junction end disagrees with the germline gene, perhaps due to a read error. The chain joins TRBV5-6 to TRBJ2-2; D call uncertain. Germline CDR1 is SGHDT and CDR2 is YYEEEE. The CDR3 loop spans 13 amino acids. The CDR3 DNA is TGTGCCGGCAGCTTGGCCAACACCGGGGAGCTGTTTTTT. Translated: CAGSLANTGELFF.

Comment on this clonotype: No conserved phenylalanine or tryptophan ends this CDR3, so it is likely a read error. The genes are TRBV11-2 and TRBJ2-2; D remains unclear. The germline gives CDR1 SGHAT, CDR2 FQNNGV. V gave up 0 bases and J gave up 3 bases, with 14 bases separating them. The CDR3 has 17 residues. CDR3 nucleotide sequence: TGTGCCAGCAGCTTAGATCATCGGGCTAGGGACACCGGGGAGCTGTTTTTA. This gives the protein CASSLDHRARDTGELFL.

This clonotype was seen repeatedly, ten times or more. V is TRBV4-2 and J is TRBJ1-2; the D gene is possibly TRBD1 (5 bases). The germline V and J ends were trimmed by 4 bases and 0 bases, with 9 bases remaining between them. In germline, CDR1 is LGHNA, CDR2 YNFKEQ. The CDR3 consists of 14 residues. The CDR3 DNA reads as TGTGCCAGCAGCCCGGGACGGGCTAACTATGGCTACACCTTC. Protein: CASSPGRANYGYTF.

Worth noting for this clonotype: Compared with germline, one end of the junction differs, possibly owing to a read error. The V and J genes are TRBV6-5 and TRBJ2-3; possible D gene TRBD2, 5 bases. The germline gives CDR1 MNHEY, CDR2 SVGAGI. The CDR3 length is 14 residues. This chain's CDR3 is CAGSYSPGIDTQYF. CDR3 coding DNA: TGTGCCGGCAGTTACTCACCGGGGATAGATACGCAGTATTTT.